What follows is one TCR beta chain and its context. Treatment meaning: roughly 18 received Ad26.COV2.S at low or high dose, single or two shots; several received placebo; per-sample allocation not given. Sampling took place 63 days after the first vaccine or placebo injection. This sample stems from a study of Ad26.COV2.S vaccination and SARS-CoV-2 variants. The CDR3 is 19 residues long. V shed 0 bases and J shed 2 bases, with 21 bases lying between them. Germline V gives CDR1 LNHNV, CDR2 YYDKDF (reference sequence). Profiled with immunoSEQ multiplex PCR; TCRdb holds only in-frame clones, not every one. The data show 300,000 to 350,000 clones, over 80% seen once.

The sample consisted of peripheral blood, taken in a trial of Ad26.COV2.S vaccine versus placebo. The receptor was derived from a person aged 18-60 years who received the Ad26.COV2.S COVID-19 vaccine or a placebo. V usage is TRBV15 and J usage is TRBJ2-3; the D gene is possibly TRBD1 (6 bases). CDR3 in DNA: TGTGCCACCAGCAGAGACCCTCCAACCGTTGGGGGCACCACAGATACGCAGTATTTT. As protein: CATSRDPPTVGGTTDTQYF.